A selection of T cell receptor beta chains follows, all from one sample in a study of blood T cell repertoires in COVID-19. TCRdb's table, derived via immunoSEQ multiplex PCR, lists solely in-frame clones and lacks some. The sample holds approximately 220,000 clones, 85% to 90% seen once. The sample was peripheral blood. These TCRs come from a man aged 45-60 years with acute or convalescent COVID-19. Each CDR3 is given with its conserved first and last residue. D genes are given only for firm matches. The size entry is marked missing in some rows and otherwise reads once, few, many or a size class.

TRBD1,-,15,TRBV6-5,TRBJ2-5,CASGKEGQPGETQYF,TGTGCCAGCGGGAAAGAGGGACAGCCTGGAGAGACCCAGTACTTC
-,-,14,TRBV29-1,TRBJ2-7,CSVAPGLSGREQYF,TGCAGCGTTGCCCCCGGACTTAGCGGACGGGAGCAGTACTTC
-,-,12,TRBV2,TRBJ1-5,CASRDTGQPQHF,TGTGCCAGTCGGGACACTGGTCAGCCCCAGCATTTT
TRBD1,-,17,TRBV6-1,TRBJ1-2,CASSERDRRADFYGYTF,TGTGCCAGCAGTGAGAGGGACAGGAGGGCCGATTTCTATGGCTACACCTTC
-,-,14,TRBV25-1,TRBJ2-3,CASSIRGETDTQYF,TGTGCCAGCAGTATCAGGGGTGAGACAGATACGCAGTATTTT
-,few,13,TRBV29-1,TRBJ1-1,CSVLVALNTEAFF,TGCAGCGTGCTGGTAGCCTTGAACACTGAAGCTTTCTTT
-,-,14,TRBV6-5,TRBJ1-2,CASNPGTLVYGYTF,TGTGCCAGCAACCCCGGGACTTTGGTCTATGGCTACACCTTC
-,-,13,TRBV29-1,TRBJ1-3,CSVVEAVGNTIYF,TGCAGCGTTGTGGAGGCCGTCGGAAACACCATATATTTT
-,few,14,TRBV9,TRBJ1-4,CASSVGGSNEKLFF,TGTGCCAGCAGCGTTGGCGGATCTAATGAAAAACTGTTTTTT
-,-,12,TRBV19,TRBJ1-2,CASNSQGQGYTF,TGTGCCAGTAATTCCCAAGGACAGGGCTACACCTTC
TRBD1,-,16,TRBV6-5,TRBJ2-7,CASSYSGTGGLYEQYF,TGTGCCAGCAGTTACTCCGGGACAGGGGGTCTCTACGAGCAGTACTTC
-,-,14,TRBV10-2,TRBJ1-5,CASREGGSNQPQHF,TGCGCCAGCAGGGAAGGAGGTAGCAATCAGCCCCAGCATTTT
TRBD2,-,16,TRBV5-8,TRBJ2-3,CASRPRGGGAPDTQYF,TGTGCCAGCAGGCCCCGAGGCGGGGGGGCACCAGATACGCAGTATTTT
-,-,14,TRBV7-8,TRBJ2-7,CASSPPQRGYEQYF,TGTGCCAGCAGCCCCCCTCAGAGAGGCTACGAGCAGTACTTC
TRBD1,-,14,TRBV10-2,TRBJ2-3,CASSEQGETDTQYF,TGCGCCAGCAGTGAGCAGGGGGAGACAGATACGCAGTATTTT
TRBD2,-,13,TRBV27,TRBJ2-5,CASSSGLSETQYF,TGTGCCAGCAGTTCGGGACTATCAGAGACCCAGTACTTC
-,once,15,TRBV5-1,TRBJ1-5,CASSLDSNSNQPQHF,TGCGCCAGCAGCTTGGATAGCAATAGCAATCAGCCCCAGCATTTT
TRBD1,-,16,TRBV18,TRBJ2-2,CASSPLKTGVTGELFF,TGTGCCAGCTCACCACTTAAGACAGGGGTTACCGGGGAGCTGTTTTTT
TRBD1,-,14,TRBV5-1,TRBJ2-3,CASSFGGDRDTQYF,TGCGCCAGCAGCTTCGGTGGGGACAGGGATACGCAGTATTTT
-,-,14,TRBV4-1,TRBJ1-3,CASSQAGAGNTIYF,TGCGCCAGCAGCCAAGCAGGGGCTGGAAACACCATATATTTT
TRBD1,-,15,TRBV7-3,TRBJ2-2,CASSLDRGGAGELFF,TGTGCCAGCAGCTTAGACAGGGGTGGTGCCGGGGAGCTGTTTTTT
TRBD1,-,16,TRBV3-1/TRBV3-2,TRBJ1-5,CASSLTGGEGNQPQHF,TGTGCCAGCAGCCTGACAGGGGGTGAGGGCAATCAGCCCCAGCATTTT
TRBD1,-,15,TRBV2,TRBJ1-3,CASRGRQGGGNTIYF,TGTGCCAGCAGAGGGAGACAGGGAGGCGGAAACACCATATATTTT
-,-,15,TRBV7-8,TRBJ2-7,CASSTWGEASYEQYF,TGTGCCAGCAGCACTTGGGGGGAAGCCTCCTACGAGCAGTACTTC
TRBD1,once,15,TRBV7-2,TRBJ2-7,CASSIPGQGAYEQYF,TGTGCCAGCAGTATACCGGGACAGGGAGCCTACGAGCAGTACTTC
TRBD1,-,17,TRBV7-9,TRBJ1-1,CASSVDRGSLSNTEAFF,TGTGCCAGCAGCGTTGACAGGGGGTCCCTCTCGAACACTGAAGCTTTCTTT
-,-,14,TRBV11-3,TRBJ2-3,CASSTGLHQGTQYF,TGTGCCAGCAGCACGGGACTTCATCAGGGTACGCAGTATTTT
TRBD1,-,16,TRBV5-6,TRBJ1-2,CASSWGITGTDYGYTF,TGTGCCAGCAGCTGGGGAATAACCGGGACAGACTATGGCTACACCTTC
-,-,14,TRBV9,TRBJ1-1,CASSPTGSYTEAFF,TGTGCCAGCAGCCCAACAGGGAGCTACACTGAAGCTTTCTTT
-,once,14,TRBV6-5,TRBJ1-1,CASSYGRMNTEAFF,TGTGCCAGCAGTTACGGCAGAATGAACACTGAAGCTTTCTTT
TRBD1,-,17,TRBV7-9,TRBJ1-2,CASNTRDRGVSNYGYTF,TGTGCCAGCAACACCCGGGACAGGGGCGTTTCTAACTATGGCTACACCTTC
-,-,16,TRBV19,TRBJ2-1,CASSISARRRYNEQFF,TGTGCCAGTAGTATATCGGCTAGAAGACGGTACAATGAGCAGTTCTTC
TRBD1,-,16,TRBV18,TRBJ1-4,CASSPKGATTNEKLFF,TGTGCCAGCTCACCAAAGGGGGCCACCACTAATGAAAAACTGTTTTTT
-,-,14,TRBV19,TRBJ2-3,CASSIGTAADTQYF,TGTGCCAGTAGTATAGGGACAGCAGCAGATACGCAGTATTTT
TRBD1,-,16,TRBV5-1,TRBJ2-3,CASSPTGTGGHSTQYF,TGCGCCAGCAGCCCGACCGGGACAGGGGGGCATAGTACGCAGTATTTT
TRBD1,-,15,TRBV27,TRBJ1-2,CASRPGTGVYYGYTF,TGTGCCAGCAGACCCGGGACAGGGGTTTACTATGGCTACACCTTC
-,once,14,TRBV19,TRBJ1-6,CASSEQGYNSPLHF,TGTGCCAGTAGTGAACAGGGTTATAATTCACCCCTCCACTTT
-,-,16,TRBV7-2,TRBJ2-2,CASSLVLREGSGELFF,TGTGCCAGCAGCTTAGTCCTGAGGGAAGGGTCCGGGGAGCTGTTTTTT
TRBD1,-,19,TRBV11-2,TRBJ1-4,CASSLDGDRAGATNEKLFF,TGTGCCAGCAGCTTAGACGGGGACAGGGCGGGTGCAACTAATGAAAAACTGTTTTTT
TRBD2,-,15,TRBV6-1,TRBJ2-1,CASSDPGGSYNEQFF,TGTGCCAGCAGTGACCCGGGGGGCTCCTACAATGAGCAGTTCTTC
-,-,13,TRBV7-9,TRBJ1-2,CAITPGSYYGYTF,TGTGCCATTACTCCGGGGAGTTACTATGGCTACACCTTC